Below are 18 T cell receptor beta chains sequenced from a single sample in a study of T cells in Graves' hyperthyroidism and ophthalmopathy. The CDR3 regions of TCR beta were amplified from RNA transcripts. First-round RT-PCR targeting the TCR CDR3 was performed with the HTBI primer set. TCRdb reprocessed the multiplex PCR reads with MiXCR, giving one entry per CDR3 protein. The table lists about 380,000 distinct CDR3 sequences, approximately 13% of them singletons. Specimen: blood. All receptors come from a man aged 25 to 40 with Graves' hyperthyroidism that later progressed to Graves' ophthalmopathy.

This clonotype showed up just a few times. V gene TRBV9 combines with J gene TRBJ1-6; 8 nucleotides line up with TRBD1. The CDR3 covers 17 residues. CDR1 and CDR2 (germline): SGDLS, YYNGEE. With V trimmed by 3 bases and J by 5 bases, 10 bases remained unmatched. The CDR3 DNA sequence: TGTGCCAGCAGCGCCCTAGACAGGGGATTTAATAATTCACCCCTCCACTTT. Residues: CASSALDRGFNNSPLHF.

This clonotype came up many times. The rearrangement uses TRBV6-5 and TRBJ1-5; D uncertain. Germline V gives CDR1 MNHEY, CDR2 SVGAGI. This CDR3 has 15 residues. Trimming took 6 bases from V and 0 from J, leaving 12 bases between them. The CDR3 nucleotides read TGTGCCAGCAGAACCGGAATCTTTAGCAATCAGCCCCAGCATTTT. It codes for CASRTGIFSNQPQHF.

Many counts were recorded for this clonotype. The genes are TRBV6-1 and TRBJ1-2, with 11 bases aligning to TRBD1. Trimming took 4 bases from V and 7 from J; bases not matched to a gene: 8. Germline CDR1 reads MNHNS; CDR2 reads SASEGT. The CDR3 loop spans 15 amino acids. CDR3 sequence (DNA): TGTGCCAGCAGTGCCCCGGGACAGGGGGTGAGTGGCTACACCTTC. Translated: CASSAPGQGVSGYTF.

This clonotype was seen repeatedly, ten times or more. The CDR3, as DNA: TGTGCCAGCAGTGAGACGGCCGACTCTGGAAACACCATATATTTT. This sequence encodes CASSETADSGNTIYF. The V gene is TRBV12-3 or TRBV12-4, the J gene TRBJ1-3; D is unclear. This CDR3 spans 15 amino acids. The V end lost 5 bases, the J end lost 0 bases, and 11 bases lay between the germline ends.

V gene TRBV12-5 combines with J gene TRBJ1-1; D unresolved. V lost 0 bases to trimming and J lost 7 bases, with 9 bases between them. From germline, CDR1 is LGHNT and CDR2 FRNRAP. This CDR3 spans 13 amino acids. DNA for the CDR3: TGTGCTAGTGGTTTGGTACGATCGGGTGAAGCTTTCTTT. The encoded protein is CASGLVRSGEAFF.

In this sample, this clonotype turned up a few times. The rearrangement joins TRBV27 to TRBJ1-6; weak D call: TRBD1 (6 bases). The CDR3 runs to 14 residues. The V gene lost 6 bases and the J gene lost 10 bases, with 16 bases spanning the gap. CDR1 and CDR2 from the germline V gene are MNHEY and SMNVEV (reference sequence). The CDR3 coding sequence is TGTGCCAGCAGCTCACAGGGACCCCAATCACCCCTCCACTTT. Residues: CASSSQGPQSPLHF.

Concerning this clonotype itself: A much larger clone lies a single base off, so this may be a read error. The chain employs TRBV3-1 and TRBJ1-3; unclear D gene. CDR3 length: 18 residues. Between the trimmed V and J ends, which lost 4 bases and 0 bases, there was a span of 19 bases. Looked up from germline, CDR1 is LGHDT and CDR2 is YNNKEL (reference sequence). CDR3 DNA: TGTGCCAGCAGCCTTACAAGAATGTCGATGGGCTCTGGAAACACCATATATTTT. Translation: CASSLTRMSMGSGNTIYF.

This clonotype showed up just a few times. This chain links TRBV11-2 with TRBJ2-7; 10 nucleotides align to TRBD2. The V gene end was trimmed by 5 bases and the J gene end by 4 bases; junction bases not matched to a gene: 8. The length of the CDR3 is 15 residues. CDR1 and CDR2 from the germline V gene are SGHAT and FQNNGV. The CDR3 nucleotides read TGTGCCAGCAGCACTGCACTAGCGGGGTCTTACGAGCAGTACTTC. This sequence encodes CASSTALAGSYEQYF.

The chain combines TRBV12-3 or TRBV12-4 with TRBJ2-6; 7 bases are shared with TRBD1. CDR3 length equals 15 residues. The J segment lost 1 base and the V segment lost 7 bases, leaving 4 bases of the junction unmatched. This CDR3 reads CASTSTGSGANVLTF. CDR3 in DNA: TGTGCCAGCACCTCGACAGGGTCTGGGGCCAACGTCCTGACTTTC.

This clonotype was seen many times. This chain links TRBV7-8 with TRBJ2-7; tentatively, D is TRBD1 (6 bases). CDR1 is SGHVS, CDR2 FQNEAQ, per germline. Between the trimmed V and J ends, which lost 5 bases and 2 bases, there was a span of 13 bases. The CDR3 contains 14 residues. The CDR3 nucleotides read TGTGCCAGCAGCCCAGGGGACAAGCCCTACGAGCAGTACTTC. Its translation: CASSPGDKPYEQYF.

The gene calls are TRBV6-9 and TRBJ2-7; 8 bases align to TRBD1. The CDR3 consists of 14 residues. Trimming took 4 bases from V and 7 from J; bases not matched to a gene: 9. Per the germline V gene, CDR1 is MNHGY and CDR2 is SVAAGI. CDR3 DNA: TGTGCCAGCAGTTGGGGGCAGGGGGCGTATGAGCAGTACTTC. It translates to CASSWGQGAYEQYF.

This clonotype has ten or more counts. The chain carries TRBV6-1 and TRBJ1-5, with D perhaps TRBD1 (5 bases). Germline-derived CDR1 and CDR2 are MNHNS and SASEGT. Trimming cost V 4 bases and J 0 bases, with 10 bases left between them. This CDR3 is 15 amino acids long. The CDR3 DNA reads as TGTGCCAGCAGTGGGGGACGGAGTAGCAATCAGCCCCAGCATTTT. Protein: CASSGGRSSNQPQHF.

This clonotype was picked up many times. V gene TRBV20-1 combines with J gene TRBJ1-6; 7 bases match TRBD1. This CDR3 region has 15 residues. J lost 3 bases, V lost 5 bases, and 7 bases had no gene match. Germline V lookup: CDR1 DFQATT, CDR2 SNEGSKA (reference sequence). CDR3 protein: CSASSNRGYNSPLHF. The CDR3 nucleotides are TGCAGTGCTTCTTCTAACAGGGGCTATAATTCACCCCTCCACTTT.

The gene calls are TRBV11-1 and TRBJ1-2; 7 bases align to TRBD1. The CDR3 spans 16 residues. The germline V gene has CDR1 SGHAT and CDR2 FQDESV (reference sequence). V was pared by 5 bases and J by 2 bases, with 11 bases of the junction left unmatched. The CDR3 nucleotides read TGTGCCAGCAGCCAAATTGAAGGACAGGTCAACTATGGCTACACCTTC. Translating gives CASSQIEGQVNYGYTF.

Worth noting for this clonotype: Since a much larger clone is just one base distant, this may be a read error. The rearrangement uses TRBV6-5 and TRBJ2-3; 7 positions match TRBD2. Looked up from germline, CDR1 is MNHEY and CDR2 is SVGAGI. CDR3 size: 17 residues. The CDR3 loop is CASSYVPRTSDSDTHYF. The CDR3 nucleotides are TGTGCCAGCAGTTACGTTCCCCGGACTAGTGATTCAGATACGCACTATTTT.

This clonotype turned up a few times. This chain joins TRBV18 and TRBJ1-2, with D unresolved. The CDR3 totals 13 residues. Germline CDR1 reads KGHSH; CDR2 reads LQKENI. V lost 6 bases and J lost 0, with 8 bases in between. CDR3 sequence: CASSTQANYGYTF. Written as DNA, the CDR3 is TGTGCCAGCTCCACTCAAGCTAACTATGGCTACACCTTC.

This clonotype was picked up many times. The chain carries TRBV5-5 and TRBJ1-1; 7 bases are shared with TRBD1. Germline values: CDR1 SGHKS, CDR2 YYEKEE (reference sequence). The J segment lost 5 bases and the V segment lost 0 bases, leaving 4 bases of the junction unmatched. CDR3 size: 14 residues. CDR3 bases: TGTGCCAGCAGCTTGGTAGCAGGGGGGACTGAAGCTTTCTTT. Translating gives CASSLVAGGTEAFF.

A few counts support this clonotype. This chain's CDR3 is CASSKGGSTDTQYF. CDR3 coding DNA: TGTGCCAGCAGTAAGGGGGGTAGCACAGATACGCAGTATTTT. This rearrangement joins TRBV7-9 to TRBJ2-3; D may correspond to TRBD1 or TRBD2 (6 bases each). The CDR3 is 14 amino acids. Trimming cost V 6 bases and J 0 bases, with 10 bases left between them. Germline V gene data show CDR1 as SEHNR and CDR2 as FQNEAQ (reference sequence).